The 2 T cell receptor beta chains in this list originate from one sample, sequenced in a study of T cell clonality in common variable immunodeficiency. The repertoire was sequenced with immunoSEQ multiplex PCR; TCRdb's copy has only in-frame clones and lacks some. The repertoire consists of under 50,000 clones, none detected only once. Specimen: peripheral blood mononuclear cells. The receptors originated from a person aged 18 to 75 in good health.

This clone was picked up many times. With the read ending 3 residues before the CDR3 end, the germline J gene is used to fill in that end. This rearrangement joins TRBV3-1 (or the pseudogene TRBV3-2) to TRBJ2-2; 8 bases are shared with TRBD2. After removal of 3 bases from V and 3 bases from J, the junction contained 6 bases not matched to a gene. Germline CDR1 is LGHDT and CDR2 is YNNKEL (reference sequence). This CDR3 comprises 16 residues. The CDR3 spells CASSQAGAGDTGELFF. The part of the CDR3 DNA that was read is TGTGCCAGCAGCCAGGCGGGAGCGGGGGACACCGGGGAG.

At least ten counts were recorded for this clone. The CDR3 end falls 3 residues outside the read, so it is completed with the germline J gene. V and J are TRBV19 and TRBJ2-3, with 12 bases aligning to TRBD2. The J segment lost 0 bases and the V segment lost 4 bases, leaving 5 bases of the junction unmatched. This CDR3 has 17 amino acids. Per the germline V gene, CDR1 is LNHDA and CDR2 is SQIVND (reference sequence). CDR3 in amino acids: CASSTHGTSGSTDTQYF. Incomplete CDR3 DNA: TGTGCCAGTAGTACCCACGGGACTAGCGGGAGCACAGATACG.